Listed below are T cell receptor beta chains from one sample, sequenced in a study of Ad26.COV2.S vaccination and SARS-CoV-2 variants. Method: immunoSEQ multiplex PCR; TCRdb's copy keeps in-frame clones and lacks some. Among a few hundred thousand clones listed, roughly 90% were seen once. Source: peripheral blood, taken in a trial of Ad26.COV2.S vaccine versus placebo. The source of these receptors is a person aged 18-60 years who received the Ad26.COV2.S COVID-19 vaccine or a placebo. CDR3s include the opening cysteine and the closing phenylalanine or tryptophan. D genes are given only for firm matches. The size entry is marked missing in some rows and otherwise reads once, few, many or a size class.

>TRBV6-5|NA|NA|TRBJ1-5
TGTGCCAGCAACCCAAAGAATAGCAATCAGCCCCAGCATTTT
CASNPKNSNQPQHF
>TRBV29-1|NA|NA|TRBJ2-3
TGCAGCGTTGTGACTCTTTCTACGTCGTATTTT
CSVVTLSTSYF
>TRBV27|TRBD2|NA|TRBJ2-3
TGTGCCAGCAGTTTCCTAGCGGACACAGATACGCAGTATTTT
CASSFLADTDTQYF
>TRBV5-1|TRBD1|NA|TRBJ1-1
TGCGCCAGCAGCCCGGGGACAGGGGGTAAGAACACTGAAGCTTTCTTT
CASSPGTGGKNTEAFF
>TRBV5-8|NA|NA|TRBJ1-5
TGTGCCAGCAGCCTAGACAGCTATAGCAATCAGCCCCAGCATTTT
CASSLDSYSNQPQHF
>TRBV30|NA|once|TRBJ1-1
TGTGCCTGGATTCCCCGCGGGGGGGCAGCTTTCTTT
CAWIPRGGAAFF
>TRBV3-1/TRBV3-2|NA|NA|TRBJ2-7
TGTGCCAGCAGCCAAACCCCCTACGAGCAGTACTTC
CASSQTPYEQYF
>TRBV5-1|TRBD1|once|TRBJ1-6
TGCGCCAGCAGCTTGGCCGGGACAGGACGATCCTATAATTCACCCCTCCACTTT
CASSLAGTGRSYNSPLHF
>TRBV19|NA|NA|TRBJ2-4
TGTGCCAGCGAGATAGGGGGTACGGCGAGAAAAAACATTCAGTACTTC
CASEIGGTARKNIQYF
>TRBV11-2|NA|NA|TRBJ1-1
TGTGCCAGCAGCTTAGGGGGGGTCGGGGGGCGGACTGAAGCTTTCTTT
CASSLGGVGGRTEAFF
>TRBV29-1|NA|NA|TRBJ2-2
TGCAGCGTCCTGCCGGGACCCTTTTTTGGCTCCGGGGAGCTGTTTTTT
CSVLPGPFFGSGELFF
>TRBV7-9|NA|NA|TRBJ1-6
TGTGCCAGCAGCTTGAGCTCCTATAATTCACCCCTCCACTTT
CASSLSSYNSPLHF
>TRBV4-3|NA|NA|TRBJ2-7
TGCGCCAGCAGCCAAGGGACGCAAGAGACCTACGAGCAGTACTTC
CASSQGTQETYEQYF
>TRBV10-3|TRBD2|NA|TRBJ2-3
TGTGCCATCAGTGATTCCCCGGGACTAGCCGTGGATACGCAGTATTTT
CAISDSPGLAVDTQYF
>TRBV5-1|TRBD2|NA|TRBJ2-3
TGCGCCAGCAGCCCAGGGACTAGCGGGGGAGTCGCTAGCACAGATACGCAGTATTTT
CASSPGTSGGVASTDTQYF
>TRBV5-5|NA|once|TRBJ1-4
TGTGCCAGCAGCTTGAGGGACTTCTCAACTAATGAAAAACTGTTTTTT
CASSLRDFSTNEKLFF
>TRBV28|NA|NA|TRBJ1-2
TGTGCCAGCAGTGAATCAGGGCGGGAAGGTCCTCACTATGGCTACACCTTC
CASSESGREGPHYGYTF
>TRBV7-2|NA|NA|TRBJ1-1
TGTGCCAGCAGCCGAGACGGGAATGAAGCTTTCTTT
CASSRDGNEAFF
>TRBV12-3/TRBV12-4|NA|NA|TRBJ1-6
TGTGCCAGCAGCTTTGGGACTTCACCCCTCCACTTT
CASSFGTSPLHF
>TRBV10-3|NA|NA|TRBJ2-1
TGTGCCATCAGTGAGTCGCCGCGGGGATACAATGAGCAGTTCTTC
CAISESPRGYNEQFF
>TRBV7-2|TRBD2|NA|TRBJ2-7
TGTGCCAGCAGCTTAGGTGACCTAGCGGTAAGGCAGTACTTC
CASSLGDLAVRQYF
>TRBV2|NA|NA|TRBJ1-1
TGTGCCAGCAAAACCACCGGGACAAAGAACACTGAAGCTTTCTTT
CASKTTGTKNTEAFF
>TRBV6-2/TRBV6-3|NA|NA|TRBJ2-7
TGTGCCAGCAGTTTCCAGGGTCTCGAGCAGTACTTC
CASSFQGLEQYF
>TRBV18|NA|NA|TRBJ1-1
TGTGCCAGCTCACAAGACAGCCTCATGAACACTGAAGCTTTCTTT
CASSQDSLMNTEAFF
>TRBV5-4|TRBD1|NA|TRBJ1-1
TGTGCCAGCAGCTTGGGTGACAGGGGGGGAACTGAAGCTTTCTTT
CASSLGDRGGTEAFF
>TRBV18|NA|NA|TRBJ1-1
TGTGCCAGCTCACCGCCAGGTTATTCCATGAACACTGAAGCTTTCTTT
CASSPPGYSMNTEAFF
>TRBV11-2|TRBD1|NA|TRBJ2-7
TGTGCCAGCAGCTTAGATCGGGACAGGGCCGATTTCCTTTACTCCTACGAGCAGTACTTC
CASSLDRDRADFLYSYEQYF
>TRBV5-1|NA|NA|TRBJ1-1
TGCGCCAGCAGCTTGGGGGGCGGGAACACTGAAGCTTTCTTT
CASSLGGGNTEAFF
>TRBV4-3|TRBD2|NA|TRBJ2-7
TGCGCCAGCAGCCAAGGACTAGCGGGGAACTACGAGCAGTACTTC
CASSQGLAGNYEQYF
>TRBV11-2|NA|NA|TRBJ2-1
TGTGCCAGCAGCTTAGTTTTGGGGACGGGTGAGCAGTTCTTC
CASSLVLGTGEQFF
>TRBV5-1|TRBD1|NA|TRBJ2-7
TGCGCCAGCAGCTTAGGGGACAGCTCCTACGAGCAGTACTTC
CASSLGDSSYEQYF
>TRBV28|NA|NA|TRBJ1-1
TGTGCCAGCAGTTTAAAGGATGAAGCTTTCTTT
CASSLKDEAFF
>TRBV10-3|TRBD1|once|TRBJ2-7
TGTGCCATCAGGGGCCGGGCAGGGGGCTACGAGCAGTACTTC
CAIRGRAGGYEQYF
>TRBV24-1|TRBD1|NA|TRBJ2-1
TGTGCCCTATTCGGGACAGGGTCCTACAATGAGCAGTTCTTC
CALFGTGSYNEQFF
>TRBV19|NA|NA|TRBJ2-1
TGTGCCAGTAGTATTGAGGGGCCGTACAATGAGCAGTTCTTC
CASSIEGPYNEQFF
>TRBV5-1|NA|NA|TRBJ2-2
TGCGCCAGCAGCTTGGGGGAGCCAGGGGTCACCGGGGAGCTGTTTTTT
CASSLGEPGVTGELFF
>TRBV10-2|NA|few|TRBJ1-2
TGCGCCAGCAGAAAATTACGGGCCGACAGAGCTAACTATGGCTACACCTTC
CASRKLRADRANYGYTF
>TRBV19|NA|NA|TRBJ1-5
TGTGCCAGTGACGATAATAGCAATCAGCCCCAGCATTTT
CASDDNSNQPQHF
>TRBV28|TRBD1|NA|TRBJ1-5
TGTGCCAGCATTCTCCCGACAGGGGGAGAGAATAGCAATCAGCCCCAGCATTTT
CASILPTGGENSNQPQHF
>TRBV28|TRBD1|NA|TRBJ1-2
TGTGCCAGCAGTTTAACCCTTGGGACAGGGGTTGGCTACACCTTC
CASSLTLGTGVGYTF
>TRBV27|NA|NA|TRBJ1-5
TGTGCCAGTCGGAAGGGGGATTTTGAAAATCAGCCCCAGCATTTT
CASRKGDFENQPQHF
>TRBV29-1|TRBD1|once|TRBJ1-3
TGCAGCGTTGAAGATTCTACACAGGGGACTGGAAACACCATATATTTT
CSVEDSTQGTGNTIYF
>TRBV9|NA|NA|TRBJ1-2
TGTGCCAGCAGCGTAGACGACAGCTATAACTATGGCTACACCTTC
CASSVDDSYNYGYTF
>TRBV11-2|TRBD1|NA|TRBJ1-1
TGTGCCAGCAGCCCCCAGACAGGGGTGAACACTGAAGCTTTCTTT
CASSPQTGVNTEAFF
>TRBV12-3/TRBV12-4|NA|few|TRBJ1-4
TGTGCCAGCAGTTCCCCGGTTGAAAAACTGTTTTTT
CASSSPVEKLFF
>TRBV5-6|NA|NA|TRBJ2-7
TGTGCCAGCAGCTTGGGGGCCAATAGGTACGAGCAGTACTTC
CASSLGANRYEQYF
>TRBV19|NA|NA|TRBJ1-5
TGTGCCACCTCGTGGGGGGTAGGCCAGCCCCAGCATTTT
CATSWGVGQPQHF
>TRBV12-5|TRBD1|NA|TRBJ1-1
TGTGCTAGTGGTTTGGTAGGGACAGGTGCTTTAACTGAAGCTTTCTTT
CASGLVGTGALTEAFF
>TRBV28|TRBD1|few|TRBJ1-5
TGTGCCAGCAGCAAACCAAGACAGGGATGGTCCAATCAGCCCCAGCATTTT
CASSKPRQGWSNQPQHF
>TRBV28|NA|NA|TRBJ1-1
TGTGCCAGCAGTCGGGTACAGTTGTTCTTT
CASSRVQLFF
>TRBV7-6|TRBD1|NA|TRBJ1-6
TGTGCCAGCAGCTTCCGGGAAGGGGGCAGTTCACCCCTCCACTTT
CASSFREGGSSPLHF
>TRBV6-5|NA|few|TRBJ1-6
TGTGCCAGCAGTTACTCTGACGTTGGTCATTCACCCCTCCACTTT
CASSYSDVGHSPLHF
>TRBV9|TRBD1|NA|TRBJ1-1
TGTGCCAGCAGCGCCAATGGGGACAGGTTACGAGCTTTCTTT
CASSANGDRLRAFF
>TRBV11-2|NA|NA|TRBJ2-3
TGTGCCAGCAGGCCGTGGGGCACTAGCACAGATACGCAGTATTTT
CASRPWGTSTDTQYF
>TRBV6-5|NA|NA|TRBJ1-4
TGTGCCAGCAGTTACTCCGGGACGGCTAATGAAAAACTGTTTTTT
CASSYSGTANEKLFF
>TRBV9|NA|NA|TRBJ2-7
TGTGCCAGCCCCCCACGGGGGCACAGCTACGAGCAGTACTTC
CASPPRGHSYEQYF
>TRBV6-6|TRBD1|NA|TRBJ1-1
TGTGCCAGTAATCCAGGGGGTGTCACTGAAGCTTTCTTT
CASNPGGVTEAFF